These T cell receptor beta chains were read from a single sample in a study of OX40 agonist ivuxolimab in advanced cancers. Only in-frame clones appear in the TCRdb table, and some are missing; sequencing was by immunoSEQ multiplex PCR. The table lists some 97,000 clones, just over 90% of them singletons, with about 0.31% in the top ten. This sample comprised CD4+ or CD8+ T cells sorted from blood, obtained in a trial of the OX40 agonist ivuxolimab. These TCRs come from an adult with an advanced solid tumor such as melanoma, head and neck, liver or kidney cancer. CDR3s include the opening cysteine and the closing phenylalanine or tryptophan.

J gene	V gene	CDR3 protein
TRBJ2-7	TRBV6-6	CASSSRGLEQYF
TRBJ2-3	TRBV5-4	CASSLGLTSGRSDTQYF
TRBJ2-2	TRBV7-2	CASSLETGELFF
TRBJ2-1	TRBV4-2	CASGTQGSYNEQFF
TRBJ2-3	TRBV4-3	CASSQMGEEDRGQREVTDTQYF
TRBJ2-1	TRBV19	CASSLTGDSYNEQFF
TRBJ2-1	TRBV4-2	CASSQVGNEQFF
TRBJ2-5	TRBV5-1	CASRPNRGLETQYF
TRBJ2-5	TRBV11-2	CASSPWTAQETQYF
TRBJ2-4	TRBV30	CAWSAGTSGSPAKNIQYF
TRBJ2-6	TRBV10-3	CAISAPSGLAGVWANVLTF